This TCR beta chain stems from a study of blood T cell repertoires in COVID-19. Study-wide context: Collection of acute and convalescent COVID-19 samples took place in the United States, Italy and Spain. T cells, B-cell-depleted T cells, or PBMCs provided the cDNA or gDNA that served as material.

Per germline, CDR1 MGHRA and CDR2 YSYEKL. The length of the CDR3 is 14 residues. Trimming removed 1 base at V and 3 bases at J, with 8 bases between. In the original analysis: Amplification of reference gene primers provided the estimated nucleated cell counts. Using immunoSEQ multiplex PCR, the repertoire was profiled, and TCRdb retains in-frame clones only, with some absent. V, J and clone size are those of that table, while D and trimming were read from the DNA. The sample contains about 370,000 clones, about 90% of which appear only once. Sequenced: peripheral blood. The sequence was collected from a man aged 18 to 35 with active or convalescent COVID-19. The rearrangement joins TRBV4-1 to TRBJ2-3; D is uncertain. This chain's CDR3 is CASSQGVRTDTQYF. In nucleotides, the CDR3 is TGCGCCAGCAGCCAAGGTGTCAGAACAGATACGCAGTATTTT.